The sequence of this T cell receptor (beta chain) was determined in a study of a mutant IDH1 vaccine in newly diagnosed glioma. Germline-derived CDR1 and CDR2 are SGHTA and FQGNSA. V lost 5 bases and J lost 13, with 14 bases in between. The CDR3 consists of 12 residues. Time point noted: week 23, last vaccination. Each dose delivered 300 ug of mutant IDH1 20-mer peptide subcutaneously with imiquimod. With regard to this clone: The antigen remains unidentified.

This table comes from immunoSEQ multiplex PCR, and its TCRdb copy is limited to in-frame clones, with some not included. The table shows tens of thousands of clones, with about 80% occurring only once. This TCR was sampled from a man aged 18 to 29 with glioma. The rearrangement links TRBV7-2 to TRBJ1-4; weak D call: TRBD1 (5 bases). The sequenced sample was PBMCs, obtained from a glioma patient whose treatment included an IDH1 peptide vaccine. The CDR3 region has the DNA TGTGCCAGCAGCCGGCCCGGGGGGGTACTGTTTTTT. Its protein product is CASSRPGGVLFF. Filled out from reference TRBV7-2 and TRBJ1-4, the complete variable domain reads GAGVSQSPSNKVTEKGKDVELRCDPISGHTALYWYRQSLGQGLEFLIYFQGNSAPDKSGLPSDRFSAERTGGSVSTLTIQRTQQEDSAVYLCASSRPGGVLFFGSGTQLSVL.